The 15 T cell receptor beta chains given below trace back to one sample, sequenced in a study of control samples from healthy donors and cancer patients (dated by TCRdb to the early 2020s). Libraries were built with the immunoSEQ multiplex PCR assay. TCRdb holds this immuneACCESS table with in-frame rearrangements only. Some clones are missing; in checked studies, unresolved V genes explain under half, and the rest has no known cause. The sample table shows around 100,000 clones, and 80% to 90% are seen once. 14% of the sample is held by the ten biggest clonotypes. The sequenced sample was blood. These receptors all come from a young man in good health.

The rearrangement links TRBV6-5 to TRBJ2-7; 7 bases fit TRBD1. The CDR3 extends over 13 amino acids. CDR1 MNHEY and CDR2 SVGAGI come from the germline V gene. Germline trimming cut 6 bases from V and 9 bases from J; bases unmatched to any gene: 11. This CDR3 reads CASRETWDSLQYF. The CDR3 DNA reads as TGTGCCAGCAGGGAGACCTGGGACAGCTTGCAGTACTTC.

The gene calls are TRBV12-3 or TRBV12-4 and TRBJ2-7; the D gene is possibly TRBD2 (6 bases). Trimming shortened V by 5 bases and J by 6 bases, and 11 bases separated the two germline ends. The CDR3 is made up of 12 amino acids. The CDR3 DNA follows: TGTGCCAGCAGTGGACGGGGGTTCGAGCAGTACTTC. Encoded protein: CASSGRGFEQYF.

The DNA of the CDR3 is TGTGCCAGCAGTTTTCGGTCCGAGCAGTACTTC. It encodes CASSFRSEQYF. The gene calls are TRBV28 and TRBJ2-7; D call uncertain. V gave up 3 bases and J gave up 6 bases, with 6 bases separating them. Germline CDR1 reads MDHEN; CDR2 reads SYDVKM. This CDR3 is built from 11 residues.

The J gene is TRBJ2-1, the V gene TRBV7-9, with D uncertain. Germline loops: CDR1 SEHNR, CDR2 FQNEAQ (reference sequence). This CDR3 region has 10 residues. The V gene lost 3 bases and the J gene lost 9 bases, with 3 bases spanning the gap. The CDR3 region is CASSLAEQFF. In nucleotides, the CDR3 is TGTGCCAGCAGCTTGGCTGAGCAGTTCTTC.

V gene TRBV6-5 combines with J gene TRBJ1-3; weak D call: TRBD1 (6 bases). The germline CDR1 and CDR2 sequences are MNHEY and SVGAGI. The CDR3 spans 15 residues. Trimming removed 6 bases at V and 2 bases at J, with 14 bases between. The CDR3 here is CASRLRTDTGNTIYF. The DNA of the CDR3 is TGTGCCAGCAGACTCAGGACAGACACTGGAAACACCATATATTTT.

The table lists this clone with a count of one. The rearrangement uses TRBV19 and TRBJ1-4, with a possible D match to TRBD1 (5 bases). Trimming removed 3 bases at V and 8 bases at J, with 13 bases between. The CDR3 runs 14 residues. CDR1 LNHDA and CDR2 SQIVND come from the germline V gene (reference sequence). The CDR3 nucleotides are TGTGCCAGTAGTATCGGGGCCTTGAACGAAAAACTGTTTTTT. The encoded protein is CASSIGALNEKLFF.

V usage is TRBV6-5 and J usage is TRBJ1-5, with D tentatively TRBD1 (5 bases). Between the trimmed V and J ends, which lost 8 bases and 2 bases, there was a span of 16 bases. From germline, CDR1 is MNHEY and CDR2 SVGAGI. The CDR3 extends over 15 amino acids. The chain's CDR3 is CASVPRAGGNQPQHF. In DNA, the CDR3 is TGTGCCAGCGTACCCAGGGCGGGGGGCAATCAGCCCCAGCATTTT.

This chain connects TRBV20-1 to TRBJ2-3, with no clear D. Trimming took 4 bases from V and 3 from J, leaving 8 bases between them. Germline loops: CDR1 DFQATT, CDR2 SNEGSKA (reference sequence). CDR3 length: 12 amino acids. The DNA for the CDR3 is TGCAGTGCTACTGAGAGAACAGATACGCAGTATTTT. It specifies CSATERTDTQYF.

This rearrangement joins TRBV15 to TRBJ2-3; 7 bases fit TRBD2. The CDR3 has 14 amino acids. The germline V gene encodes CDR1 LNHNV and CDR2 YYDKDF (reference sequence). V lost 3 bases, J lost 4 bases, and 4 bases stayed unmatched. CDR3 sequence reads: CATSSLAEPDTQYF. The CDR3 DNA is TGTGCCACCAGCAGTCTAGCGGAACCAGATACGCAGTATTTT.

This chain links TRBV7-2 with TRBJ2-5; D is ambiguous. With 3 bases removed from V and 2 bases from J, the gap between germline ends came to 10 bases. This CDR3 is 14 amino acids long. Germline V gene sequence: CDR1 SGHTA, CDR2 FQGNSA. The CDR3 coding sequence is TGTGCCAGCAGCTTGTTCGGGCAACAAGAGACCCAGTACTTC. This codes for CASSLFGQQETQYF.

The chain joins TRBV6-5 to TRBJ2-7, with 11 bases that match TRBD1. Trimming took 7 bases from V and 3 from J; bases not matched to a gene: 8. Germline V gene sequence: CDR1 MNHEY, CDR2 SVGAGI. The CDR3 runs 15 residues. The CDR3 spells CASTLRTGGFYEQYF. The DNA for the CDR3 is TGTGCCAGCACTCTCAGGACAGGGGGCTTCTACGAGCAGTACTTC.

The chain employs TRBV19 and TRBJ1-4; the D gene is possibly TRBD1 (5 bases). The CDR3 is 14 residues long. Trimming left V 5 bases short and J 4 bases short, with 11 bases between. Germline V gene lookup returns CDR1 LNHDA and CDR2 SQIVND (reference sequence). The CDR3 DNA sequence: TGTGCCAGTAGTCGGCCAGGGTATAATGAAAAACTGTTTTTT. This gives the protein CASSRPGYNEKLFF.

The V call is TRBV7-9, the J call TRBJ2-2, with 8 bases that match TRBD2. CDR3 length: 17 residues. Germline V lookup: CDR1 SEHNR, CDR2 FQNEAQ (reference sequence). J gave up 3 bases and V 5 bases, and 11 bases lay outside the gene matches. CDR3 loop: CASSPRTGGPDTGELFF. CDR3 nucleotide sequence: TGTGCCAGCAGCCCCCGGACGGGAGGGCCTGACACCGGGGAGCTGTTTTTT. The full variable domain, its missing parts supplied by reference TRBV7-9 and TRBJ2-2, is DTGVSQNPRHKITKRGQNVTFRCDPISEHNRLYWYRQTLGQGPEFLTYFQNEAQLEKSRLLSDRFSAERPKGSFSTLEIQRTEQGDSAMYLCASSPRTGGPDTGELFFGEGSRLTVL.

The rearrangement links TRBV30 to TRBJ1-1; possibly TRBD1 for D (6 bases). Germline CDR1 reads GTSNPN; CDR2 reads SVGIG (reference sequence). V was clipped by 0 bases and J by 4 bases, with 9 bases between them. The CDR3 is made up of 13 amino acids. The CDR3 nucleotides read TGTGCCTGGAGTGTAATAGGGGGCACTGAAGCTTTCTTT. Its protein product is CAWSVIGGTEAFF.

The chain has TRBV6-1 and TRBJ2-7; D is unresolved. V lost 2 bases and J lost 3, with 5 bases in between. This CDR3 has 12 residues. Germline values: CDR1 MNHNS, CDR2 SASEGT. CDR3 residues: CASSERNYEQYF. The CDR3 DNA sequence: TGTGCCAGCAGTGAACGGAACTACGAGCAGTACTTC.